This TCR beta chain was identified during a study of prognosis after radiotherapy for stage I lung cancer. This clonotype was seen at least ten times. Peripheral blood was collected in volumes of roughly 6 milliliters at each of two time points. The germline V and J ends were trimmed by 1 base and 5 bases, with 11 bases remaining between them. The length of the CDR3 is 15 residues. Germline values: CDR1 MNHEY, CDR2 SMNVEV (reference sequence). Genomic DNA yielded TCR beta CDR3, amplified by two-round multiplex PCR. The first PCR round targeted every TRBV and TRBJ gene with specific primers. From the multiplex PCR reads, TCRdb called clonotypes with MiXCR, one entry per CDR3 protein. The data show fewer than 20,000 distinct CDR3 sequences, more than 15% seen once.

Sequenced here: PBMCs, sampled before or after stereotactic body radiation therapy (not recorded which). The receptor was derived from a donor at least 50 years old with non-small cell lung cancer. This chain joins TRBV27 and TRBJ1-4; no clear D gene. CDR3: CASSLLVRRNEKLFF. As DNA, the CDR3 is TGTGCCAGCAGTTTATTAGTCCGACGGAATGAAAAACTGTTTTTT. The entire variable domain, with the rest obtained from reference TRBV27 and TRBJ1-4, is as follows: EAQVTQNPRYLITVTGKKLTVTCSQNMNHEYMSWYRQDPGLGLRQIYYSMNVEVTDKGDVPEGYKVSRKEKRNFPLILESPSPNQTSLYFCASSLLVRRNEKLFFGSGTQLSVL.